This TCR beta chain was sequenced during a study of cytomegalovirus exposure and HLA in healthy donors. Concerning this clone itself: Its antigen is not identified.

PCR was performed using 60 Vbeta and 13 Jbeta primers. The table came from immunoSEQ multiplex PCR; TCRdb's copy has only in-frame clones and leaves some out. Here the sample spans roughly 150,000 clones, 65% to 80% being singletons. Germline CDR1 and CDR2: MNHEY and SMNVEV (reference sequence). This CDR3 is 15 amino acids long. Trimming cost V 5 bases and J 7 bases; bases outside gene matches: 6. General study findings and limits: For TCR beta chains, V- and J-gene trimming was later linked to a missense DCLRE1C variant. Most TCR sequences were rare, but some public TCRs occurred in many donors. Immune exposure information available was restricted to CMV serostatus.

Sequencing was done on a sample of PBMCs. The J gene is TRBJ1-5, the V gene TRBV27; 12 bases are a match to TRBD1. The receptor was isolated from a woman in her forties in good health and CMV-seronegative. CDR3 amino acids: CASSPGTGGRQPQHF. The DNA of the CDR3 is TGTGCCAGCAGTCCTGGGACAGGGGGCAGGCAGCCCCAGCATTTT.